This record looks at one TCR beta chain sequence and its context. Assay used: immunoSEQ multiplex PCR; TCRdb lists only in-frame clones, some missing. This repertoire shows some 700,000 clones, about nine tenths found once; its top ten account for roughly 0.25%. This sample is drawn from a study of blood T cell repertoires in COVID-19. V shed 2 bases and J shed 5 bases, with 14 bases lying between them. Germline CDR1 SNHLY, CDR2 FYNNEI. The CDR3 runs 15 residues. This receptor was identified in a woman under 30 with acute or convalescent COVID-19. The rearrangement uses TRBV2 and TRBJ2-3, with D uncertain. What was sequenced was peripheral blood. CDR3: CASSESPGLLDTQYF. CDR3 in DNA: TGTGCCAGCAGTGAATCCCCTGGCCTGTTAGATACGCAGTATTTT.